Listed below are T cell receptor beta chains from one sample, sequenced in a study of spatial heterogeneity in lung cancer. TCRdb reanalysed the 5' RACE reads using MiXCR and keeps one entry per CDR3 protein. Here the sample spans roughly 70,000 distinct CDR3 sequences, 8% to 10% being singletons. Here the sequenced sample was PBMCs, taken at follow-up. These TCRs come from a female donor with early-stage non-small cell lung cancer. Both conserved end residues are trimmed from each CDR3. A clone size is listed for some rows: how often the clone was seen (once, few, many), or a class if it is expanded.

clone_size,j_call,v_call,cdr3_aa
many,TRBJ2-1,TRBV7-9,ASSLLLDSGYEQF
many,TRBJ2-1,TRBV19,ASSIVGDPEQF
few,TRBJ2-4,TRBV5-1,ASSLGGQNIQY
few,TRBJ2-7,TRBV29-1,GVDLRYGSDSSYEQY
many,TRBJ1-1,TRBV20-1,SAIQDTEAF
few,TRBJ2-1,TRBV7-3,ASSPHQTSPEQF
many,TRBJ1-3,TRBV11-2,ASSFTGDSGNTIY
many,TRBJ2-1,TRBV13,ASSFESEQF
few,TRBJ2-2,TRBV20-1,SALYPREGDTGELF
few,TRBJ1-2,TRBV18,ASSLPGAGYT
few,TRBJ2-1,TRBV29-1,SVNYRVSYNEQF
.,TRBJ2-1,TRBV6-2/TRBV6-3,ASKPAGNLGNEQF
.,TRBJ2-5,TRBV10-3,AISPGLAETQETQY
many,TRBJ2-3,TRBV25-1,ASSVHTGTLTDTQY
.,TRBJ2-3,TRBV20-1,SANRGGDTDTQY
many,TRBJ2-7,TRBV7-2,ASSSYYEQY
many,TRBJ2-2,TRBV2,ASKIQDNTGELF
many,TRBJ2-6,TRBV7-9,ASSPLAPGANVLT
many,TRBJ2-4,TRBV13,ASSGGTSGKNIQY
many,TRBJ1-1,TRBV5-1,ASSFTGNTEAF
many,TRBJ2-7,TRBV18,ASSPAGLAGGPNEQY
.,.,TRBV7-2,ASSFPMDTQH
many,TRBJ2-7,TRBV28,ASSARWEQY